Each of the 9 T cell receptor beta chains below was sequenced from the same sample in a study of blood T cell repertoires in COVID-19. Here immunoSEQ multiplex PCR was the method, and the copy in TCRdb shows in-frame clones only, minus some. The sample lists more than 150,000 clones; 80% to 90% were seen once. The sample comprised peripheral blood. The source of these receptors is a woman older than 75 with COVID-19, enrolled during active disease.

The chain recombines TRBV28 with TRBJ2-1; a possible D gene is TRBD2 (5 bases). Trimming removed 1 base from V and 10 bases from J, with 11 bases in between. The CDR3 is 13 amino acids. CDR1 is MDHEN and CDR2 is SYDVKM in the germline V gene. The CDR3 coding sequence is TGTGCCAGCAGTTTATTCCTAGCTAAAGAGCAGTTCTTC. Translation gives CASSLFLAKEQFF.

The chain recombines TRBV11-3 with TRBJ2-1, with D perhaps TRBD1 (6 bases). This CDR3 is built from 13 residues. CDR1 is SGHNT, CDR2 YENEEA, per germline. V lost 5 bases and J lost 7, with 12 bases in between. CDR3 DNA sequence: TGTGCCAGCAGCCCGGGACACCGAAATGAGCAGTTCTTC. It specifies CASSPGHRNEQFF.

The V call is TRBV5-1, the J call TRBJ2-3; 10 bases map to TRBD2. CDR3 length: 14 residues. Trimming cost V 7 bases and J 2 bases; bases outside gene matches: 4. CDR1 and CDR2 from the germline V gene are SGHRS and YFSETQ. This CDR3 reads CASGLAGDTDTQYF. Here the CDR3 DNA reads TGCGCCAGCGGCCTAGCGGGGGACACAGATACGCAGTATTTT.

The gene calls are TRBV6-2 or TRBV6-3 and TRBJ1-1; 7 bases match TRBD1. CDR1 MNHEY and CDR2 SVGEGT come from the germline V gene. With V trimmed by 6 bases and J by 0 bases, 13 bases remained unmatched. The CDR3 spans 17 residues. The CDR3 nucleotides are TGTGCCAGCAGCCCGACGTTGACAGGGCCCATGAACACTGAAGCTTTCTTT. Amino acids: CASSPTLTGPMNTEAFF.

The V gene is TRBV11-2, the J gene TRBJ2-1; D is possibly TRBD2 (6 bases). Germline CDR1 and CDR2: SGHAT and FQNNGV. This CDR3 is built from 13 residues. Trimming left V 6 bases short and J 5 bases short, with 11 bases between. The DNA of the CDR3 is TGTGCCAGCAGTGTAGGAGGGCACAATGAGCAGTTCTTC. This codes for CASSVGGHNEQFF.

Concerning this clone: Sequence at one end of the junction differs from germline and may be a read error. The chain is built from TRBV19 and TRBJ2-2; 9 bases fit TRBD2. The CDR3 loop spans 15 amino acids. Germline V CDR1 and CDR2: LNHDA, SQIVND (reference sequence). CDR3 sequence reads: CASSIAGDWTGELFF. The CDR3 bases are TGTGCCAGTAGCATAGCGGGAGATTGGACCGGGGAGCTGTTTTTT.

This clone was recorded only once. The chain employs TRBV4-1 and TRBJ2-3, with 14 nucleotides matching TRBD2. V shed 3 bases and J 0 bases; nucleotides not matched to a gene: 17. Germline-derived CDR1 and CDR2 are MGHRA and YSYEKL. This CDR3 comprises 22 residues. The CDR3 region has the DNA TGCGCCAGCAGCCACACCGGACTAGCGGGGGGCCTCTCTCTAACTAGCACAGATACGCAGTATTTT. As protein: CASSHTGLAGGLSLTSTDTQYF.

The chain carries TRBV5-5 and TRBJ2-7; 9 nucleotides align to TRBD1. Per the germline V gene, CDR1 is SGHKS and CDR2 is YYEKEE (reference sequence). V was clipped by 4 bases and J by 5 bases; unmatched bases: 13. The CDR3 sequence is 16 residues long. The CDR3 region has the DNA TGTGCCAGCAGCGTAACCCCCGGGACAGGGTTCAACGAGCAGTACTTC. This encodes CASSVTPGTGFNEQYF.

The chain links TRBV2 to TRBJ1-2; D ambiguous. The CDR3 runs to 13 residues. Trimming removed 4 bases from V and 4 bases from J, with 10 bases in between. Germline CDR1 reads SNHLY; CDR2 reads FYNNEI. In DNA, the CDR3 is TGTGCCAGCAGTGCCCCCGGGTCCTATGGCTACACCTTC. As protein: CASSAPGSYGYTF.